Presented here are 32 T cell receptor beta chains from one specimen sequenced in a study of blood T cells in healthy people across ages. Combining a sample-barcoded 5' primer with a J-beta primer mix, a second PCR ran for 7 to 11 cycles. In TCRdb, the 5' RACE reads were re-called with MiXCR into one record per CDR3 protein. The table has approximately 900,000 distinct CDR3 sequences, 29% seen once. These same data were also listed under a study on T cells of mothers and their children.

Sequencing was done on a sample of blood. These receptors all stem from a woman aged 40 to 50 in good health.

The V and J genes are TRBV6-6 and TRBJ2-7; TRBD1 matches 7 bases. The J segment lost 0 bases and the V segment lost 0 bases, leaving 5 bases of the junction unmatched. CDR3 size: 16 residues. The germline CDR1 and CDR2 sequences are MNHNY and SVGAGI (reference sequence). CDR3 DNA: TGTGCCAGCAGTTACTCGATGGCAGGGGGCTCCTACGAGCAGTACTTC. Translated, it gives CASSYSMAGGSYEQYF.

The V and J genes are TRBV2 and TRBJ2-6; D not resolved. CDR3 length: 11 amino acids. V was pared by 4 bases and J by 11 bases, with 6 bases between. CDR1 is SNHLY and CDR2 is FYNNEI in the germline V gene. This CDR3 reads CASSGAYVLTF. The CDR3 DNA reads as TGTGCCAGCAGTGGAGCATACGTCCTGACTTTC. Filled out from reference TRBV2 and TRBJ2-6, the complete variable domain reads EPEVTQTPSHQVTQMGQEVILRCVPISNHLYFYWYRQILGQKVEFLVSFYNNEISEKSEIFDDQFSVERPDGSNFTLKIRSTKLEDSAMYFCASSGAYVLTFGAGSRLTVL.

About this clonotype itself: This may be a read error, as it is one base from a much larger clone. The chain combines TRBV18 with TRBJ2-6; D possibly corresponds to TRBD1 (5 bases). The germline gives CDR1 KGHSH, CDR2 LQKENI. The CDR3 has 16 amino acids. CDR3: CASSQRGDSRANVLTF. CDR3 in DNA: TGTGCCAGCTCCCAAAGGGGCGACTCTAGGGCCAACGTCCTGACTTTC.

The genes are TRBV2 and TRBJ2-7; no firm D call. The germline V gene encodes CDR1 SNHLY and CDR2 FYNNEI. Trimming removed 8 bases at V and 2 bases at J, with 7 bases between. This CDR3 is built from 11 residues. CDR3 nucleotide sequence: TGTGCCAGCCATGAGACCTACGAGCAGTACTTC. Translated, it gives CASHETYEQYF.

This clonotype has more than one count but fewer than ten. In nucleotides, the CDR3 is TGTGCCAGCAGCGTGACGCTCTACAATGAGCAGTTCTTC. It specifies CASSVTLYNEQFF. The rearrangement links TRBV9 to TRBJ2-1; D is unclear. The germline CDR1 and CDR2 sequences are SGDLS and YYNGEE. Trimming removed 2 bases from V and 3 bases from J, with 6 bases in between. The CDR3 is made up of 13 amino acids. The entire variable domain, with the rest obtained from reference TRBV9 and TRBJ2-1, is as follows: DSGVTQTPKHLITATGQRVTLRCSPRSGDLSVYWYQQSLDQGLQFLIQYYNGEERAKGNILERFSAQQFPDLHSELNLSSLELGDSALYFCASSVTLYNEQFFGPGTRLTVL.

This clonotype was picked up a small number of times. The rearrangement links TRBV6-2 or TRBV6-3 to TRBJ1-1; D is possibly TRBD1 (6 bases). Per germline, CDR1 MNHEY and CDR2 SVGEGT. The CDR3 contains 14 residues. V was trimmed by 6 bases and J by 0 bases, leaving 11 bases between them. For the CDR3, the DNA is TGTGCCAGCAGGTTACAGGGATTGAACACTGAAGCTTTCTTT. Its translation: CASRLQGLNTEAFF.

This clonotype occurred many times. CDR3 in amino acids: CSARTLTRGNYGYTF. The CDR3 nucleotides read TGCAGTGCTAGAACGCTAACCCGGGGTAACTATGGCTACACCTTC. The rearrangement uses TRBV20-1 and TRBJ1-2; D remains ambiguous. The CDR3 totals 15 residues. Deletions cut 2 bases from V and 1 base from J, with 14 bases between. CDR1 is DFQATT and CDR2 is SNEGSKA in the germline V gene (reference sequence).

V gene TRBV27 combines with J gene TRBJ2-3; D may be TRBD2 (6 bases). Germline CDR1 MNHEY, CDR2 SMNVEV (reference sequence). The CDR3 runs to 16 residues. V was clipped by 6 bases and J by 0 bases, with 16 bases between them. In DNA, the CDR3 is TGTGCCAGCAGCTTGGCCGGGGCGGGGAGCACAGATACGCAGTATTTT. Its protein product is CASSLAGAGSTDTQYF.

There are a few counts of this clonotype. The chain is built from TRBV6-2 or TRBV6-3 and TRBJ2-1; 9 nucleotides match TRBD1. The V and J ends lost 2 bases and 10 bases, in that order; junction bases with no gene match: 6. This CDR3 comprises 14 residues. Germline V gene data show CDR1 as MNHEY and CDR2 as SVGEGT. The CDR3 loop is CASSYRDRVGEQFF. Here the CDR3 DNA reads TGTGCCAGCAGTTACCGGGACAGGGTCGGGGAGCAGTTCTTC.

V is TRBV4-3 and J is TRBJ1-2; TRBD1 might be the D (5 bases). The CDR3 totals 17 residues. V shed 0 bases and J shed 0 bases, with 14 bases lying between them. The germline V gene has CDR1 LGHNA and CDR2 YSLEER. The CDR3 spells CASSQEDRASANYGYTF. DNA for the CDR3: TGCGCCAGCAGCCAAGAAGACAGAGCATCAGCTAACTATGGCTACACCTTC.

This clonotype turned up a few times. The V gene is TRBV6-6, the J gene TRBJ1-2, with a possible D match to TRBD1 (5 bases). Trimming shortened V by 4 bases and J by 2 bases, and 14 bases separated the two germline ends. CDR1 and CDR2 (germline): MNHNY, SVGAGI (reference sequence). The CDR3 contains 15 residues. The CDR3 DNA reads TGTGCCAGCAGTTTGCTTTCTAGGGGAAACTATGGCTACACCTTC. It translates to CASSLLSRGNYGYTF.

The CDR3 here is CASSIRRETQYF. The CDR3 DNA is TGTGCCAGCAGCATACGCCGAGAGACCCAGTACTTC. This sequence joins TRBV7-8 and TRBJ2-5; D is unresolved. V was trimmed by 5 bases and J by 4 bases, leaving 8 bases between them. Germline CDR1 SGHVS, CDR2 FQNEAQ. CDR3 length: 12 residues.

This clonotype showed up many times. This CDR3 is CSGRSTESYEQYF. Written as DNA, the CDR3 is TGCAGCGGGCGTTCTACCGAATCCTACGAGCAGTACTTC. This chain links TRBV29-1 with TRBJ2-7; D is ambiguous. V was cut by 7 bases and J by 1 base, with 14 bases left in between. Germline V lookup: CDR1 SQVTM, CDR2 ANQGSEA. The CDR3 extends over 13 amino acids.

The V and J genes are TRBV15 and TRBJ1-5; D is unresolved. From germline, CDR1 is LNHNV and CDR2 YYDKDF (reference sequence). The CDR3 is made up of 14 amino acids. V dropped 5 bases and J dropped 1 base, with 9 bases sitting between them. The CDR3 DNA sequence: TGTGCCACCAGCGGCGTACGGAGCAATCAGCCCCAGCATTTT. Translation gives CATSGVRSNQPQHF.

This clonotype was observed a few times. V is TRBV5-1 and J is TRBJ2-1; a possible D gene is TRBD2 (6 bases). This CDR3 has 12 amino acids. In germline, CDR1 is SGHRS, CDR2 YFSETQ. Trimming took off 3 bases at V and 12 bases at J, with 13 bases between the two ends. The CDR3 DNA reads TGCGCCAGCAGCTGGGGCCTGGAGGGGCAGTTCTTC. It codes for CASSWGLEGQFF.

In its sample, this clonotype was seen a few times. The V and J genes are TRBV11-2 and TRBJ1-2, with D possibly being TRBD1 (5 bases). Trimming pared 5 bases from V and 1 base from J, leaving 14 bases between. The germline CDR1 and CDR2 sequences are SGHAT and FQNNGV. The CDR3 loop spans 15 amino acids. DNA for the CDR3: TGTGCCAGCAGCGAAATTAAGACAGTTAACTATGGCTACACCTTC. Amino acids: CASSEIKTVNYGYTF.

About this clonotype: This may stem from a read error, because a much larger clone lies one nucleotide away. The rearrangement links TRBV12-3 or TRBV12-4 to TRBJ2-3; maybe TRBD2 (5 bases). CDR3 length equals 14 residues. For the CDR3, the DNA is TGTGCCAGCAGCCTAACCCGGGGTCCAGATGCGCAGTATTTT. This codes for CASSLTRGPDAQYF.

As regards this clonotype: This may be a read error, as it is one base from a much larger clone. The chain combines TRBV29-1 with TRBJ2-2; D unresolved. The CDR3 runs 15 residues. Germline V gives CDR1 SQVTM, CDR2 ANQGSEA. The DNA for the CDR3 is TGCAGCATTGAAGATCGCCGGGCCAGCACCGGGGAGCTGTTTTTT. It yields the protein CSIEDRRASTGELFF.

In this sample, this clonotype turned up once. Being one base from a much bigger clone, this may be a read error. This chain connects TRBV20-1 to TRBJ2-4; tentatively, D is TRBD1 (5 bases). The DNA end is a closer match to TRBJ2-7, so the J assignment may be wrong. The CDR3 is 12 residues long. Germline CDR1 and CDR2: DFQATT and SNEGSKA (reference sequence). The CDR3 protein is CSAGSGINEQYF. CDR3 in DNA: TGCAGTGCAGGGTCAGGGATCAACGAGCAGTACTTC.

This clonotype has at least ten counts. The chain joins TRBV10-3 to TRBJ2-7; D is perhaps TRBD1 (5 bases). The CDR3 runs to 14 residues. The germline V gene encodes CDR1 ENHRY and CDR2 SYGVKD. Trimming took off 2 bases at V and 2 bases at J, with 10 bases between the two ends. The CDR3 DNA is TGTGCCATCAGTGAGGGGCAGGGCCCCTACGAGCAGTACTTC. Translation gives CAISEGQGPYEQYF.

As regards this clonotype: A much larger clone lies one base from this, so it may be a read error. The V gene is TRBV5-1, the J gene TRBJ2-3; D is unclear. The CDR3 has 14 residues. Per germline, CDR1 SGHRS and CDR2 YFSETQ. The ends were cut back, 7 bases at V and 0 bases at J, with 12 bases in the middle. The CDR3 loop reads CASGRPDSTDTQYF. The CDR3 bases are TGCGCCAGCGGCCGCCCGGACAGCACAGATACGCAGTATTTT.

This clonotype showed up many times. The V and J genes are TRBV18 and TRBJ1-2; possible D gene TRBD1, 6 bases. Trimming cost V 1 base and J 2 bases, with 11 bases left between them. The CDR3 sequence is 15 residues long. The germline CDR1 and CDR2 sequences are KGHSH and LQKENI. The CDR3 region is CASSPRDRRNYGYTF. CDR3 DNA: TGTGCCAGCTCACCACGTGACAGGCGAAACTATGGCTACACCTTC.

This clonotype was seen many times. The chain is built from TRBV5-1 and TRBJ2-7; 7 bases line up with TRBD1. The CDR3 has 14 amino acids. V lost 0 bases, J lost 7 bases, and 7 bases stayed unmatched. Germline lookup yields CDR1 SGHRS and CDR2 YFSETQ. The CDR3 sequence is CASSLAGRQGEQYF. The CDR3 nucleotides are TGCGCCAGCAGCTTGGCGGGACGACAGGGAGAGCAGTACTTC.

The chain links TRBV6-2 or TRBV6-3 to TRBJ2-3; maybe TRBD1 (5 bases). V was shortened by 5 bases and J by 2 bases, with 20 bases between the two germline ends. Germline V gene sequence: CDR1 MNHEY, CDR2 SVGEGT. This CDR3 has 17 residues. DNA of the CDR3: TGTGCCAGCAGTCCCCTCAGTGGGGCAGGATTCACAGATACGCAGTATTTT. Amino acid sequence: CASSPLSGAGFTDTQYF.

The chain is built from TRBV11-2 and TRBJ2-3; 13 bases are a match to TRBD2. CDR1 SGHAT and CDR2 FQNNGV come from the germline V gene. The V segment lost 5 bases and the J segment 3 bases; nucleotides outside the gene matches: 5. CDR3 size: 16 residues. The CDR3 loop is CASSTTSGRATDTQYF. The DNA of the CDR3 is TGTGCCAGCAGCACTACTAGCGGGAGGGCAACAGATACGCAGTATTTT.

This clonotype has just a few counts. The gene calls are TRBV4-1 and TRBJ1-5; 7 positions match TRBD1. In germline, CDR1 is MGHRA, CDR2 YSYEKL. The J segment lost 3 bases and the V segment lost 1 base, leaving 6 bases of the junction unmatched. This CDR3 has 16 residues. CDR3 bases: TGCGCCAGCAGCCAAGGGACAGGACGAAACAATCAGCCCCAGCATTTT. Residues: CASSQGTGRNNQPQHF.

This chain uses TRBV25-1 with TRBJ1-5; D remains ambiguous. Trimming left V 7 bases short and J 1 base short, with 8 bases between. This CDR3 has 13 amino acids. Germline V gives CDR1 MGHDK, CDR2 SYGVNS. The CDR3 DNA follows: TGTGCCAGCAAGGGCGGCAGCAATCAGCCCCAGCATTTT. It encodes CASKGGSNQPQHF.

The chain links TRBV3-1 to TRBJ1-1, with a tentative D call TRBD1 (6 bases). Deletions cut 4 bases from V and 8 bases from J, with 23 bases between. This CDR3 comprises 16 residues. Germline values: CDR1 LGHDT, CDR2 YNNKEL (reference sequence). This CDR3 is CASSPSGQLRTGEAFF. The CDR3 DNA follows: TGTGCCAGCAGCCCCTCCGGACAGCTCAGGACTGGCGAAGCTTTCTTT. Drawing the rest from reference TRBV3-1 and TRBJ1-1, the complete variable domain is DTAVSQTPKYLVTQMGNDKSIKCEQNLGHDTMYWYKQDSKKFLKIMFSYNNKELIINETVPNRFSPKSPDKAHLNLHINSLELGDSAVYFCASSPSGQLRTGEAFFGQGTRLTVV.

Of note for this clonotype: The junction shows a germline mismatch at one end, possibly a read error. The gene calls are TRBV6-5 and TRBJ1-2, with TRBD1 matching over 7 bases. Germline V gene sequence: CDR1 MNHEY, CDR2 SVGAGI. The CDR3 contains 17 residues. The DNA of the CDR3 is TGTGCCGGCAGTTACTCATTCATCCAAACAGGGGACGATGGCTACACCTTC. Residues: CAGSYSFIQTGDDGYTF.

The chain's CDR3 is CASSSPEPLHF. The CDR3 DNA reads as TGTGCCAGCAGTTCGCCGGAGCCCCTCCACTTT. The chain links TRBV28 to TRBJ1-6; no reliable D call. Germline V gene data show CDR1 as MDHEN and CDR2 as SYDVKM. The CDR3 extends over 11 amino acids. V lost 4 bases, J lost 13 bases, and 8 bases lay in between.

This clonotype was detected a few times. Just one base apart from a much larger clone, this may be a read error. V and J are TRBV19 and TRBJ2-1; D is tentatively TRBD1 or TRBD2 (5 bases each). CDR3 length: 13 residues. The V gene's germline CDR1 is LNHDA and CDR2 SQIVND (reference sequence). The CDR3 nucleotides are TGTGCCAGCAGTACATCGGGGCGCGATGAGCAGTTCTTC. Translated: CASSTSGRDEQFF.

V and J are TRBV6-2 or TRBV6-3 and TRBJ1-1, with a tentative D call TRBD1 (5 bases). In germline, CDR1 is MNHEY, CDR2 SVGEGT. V was clipped by 2 bases and J by 3 bases, with 22 bases between them. The CDR3 extends over 18 amino acids. The CDR3 nucleotides read TGTGCCAGCAGTTACCCGAATCCCGGCGAGGGGTTGGACACTGAAGCTTTCTTT. This codes for CASSYPNPGEGLDTEAFF.